The subject of this entry is one T cell receptor (beta chain). As yet, its antigen is unknown. CDR1 is SGDLS and CDR2 is YYNGEE in the germline V gene. The CDR3 contains 14 residues. The trim removed 1 base at V and 8 bases at J, leaving 4 bases unmatched. This specimen belongs to a study of CD8 T cells in ankylosing spondylitis. Study-wide results and limits: It appeared that ankylosing spondylitis blood was characterized by a TCR beta motif of fewer than ten highly homologous variants. Reported data indicate significant enrichment of disease-linked clones within matched ankylosing spondylitis synovial fluid. Disease-associated clones were CD8+ and fairly uncommon in peripheral blood. Past studies reported some motif variants in reactive arthritis synovial fluid and blood.

Libraries for TCR beta were made by quantitative 5'-RACE with molecular barcodes. TCRdb re-analysed the 5' RACE reads in MiXCR, keeping a single row per CDR3 protein. This table holds fewer than 450,000 distinct CDR3 sequences, roughly a sixth found once. The TCR comes from a male donor with ankylosing spondylitis. The sample was blood, either unsorted or a sorted T cell fraction (not recorded which). This rearrangement joins TRBV9 to TRBJ2-4; TRBD2 matches 9 bases. CDR3 residues: CASSVLAGRDIQYF. The CDR3 nucleotides are TGTGCCAGCAGCGTACTAGCGGGAAGGGACATTCAGTACTTC.